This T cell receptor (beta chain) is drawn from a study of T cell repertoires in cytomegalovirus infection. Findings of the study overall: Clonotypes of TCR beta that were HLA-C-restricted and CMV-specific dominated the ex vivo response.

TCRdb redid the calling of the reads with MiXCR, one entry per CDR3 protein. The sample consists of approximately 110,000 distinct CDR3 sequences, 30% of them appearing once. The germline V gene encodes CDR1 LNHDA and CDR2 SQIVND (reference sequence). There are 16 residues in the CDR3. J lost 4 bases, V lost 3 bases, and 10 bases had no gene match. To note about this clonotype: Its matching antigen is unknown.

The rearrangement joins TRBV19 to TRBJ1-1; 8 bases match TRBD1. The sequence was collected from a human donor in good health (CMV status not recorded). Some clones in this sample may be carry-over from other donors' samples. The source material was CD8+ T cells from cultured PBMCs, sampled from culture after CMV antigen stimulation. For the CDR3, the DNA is TGTGCCAGTAGTATTAATCAGGGGGCTTTGGGCACTGAAGCTTTCTTT. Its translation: CASSINQGALGTEAFF. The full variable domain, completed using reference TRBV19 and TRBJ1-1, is DGGITQSPKYLFRKEGQNVTLSCEQNLNHDAMYWYRQDPGQGLRLIYYSQIVNDFQKGDIAEGYSVSREKKESFPLTVTSAQKNPTAFYLCASSINQGALGTEAFFGQGTRLTVV.